This TCR beta chain was captured in a study of OX40 agonist ivuxolimab in advanced cancers. Trimming took off 0 bases at V and 6 bases at J, with 14 bases between the two ends. CDR1 and CDR2 from the germline V gene are SNHLY and FYNNEI. The CDR3 consists of 15 residues. Generated by immunoSEQ multiplex PCR, the TCRdb table keeps only in-frame clones and is missing some. The data hold tens of thousands of clones, with about 80% observed a single time. The TCR sequence derives from an adult with an advanced solid tumor such as melanoma, head and neck, liver or kidney cancer. Sequencing was performed on CD4+ or CD8+ T cells sorted from blood, taken in a trial of the OX40 agonist ivuxolimab. The chain recombines TRBV2 with TRBJ1-1; weak D call: TRBD1 (5 bases). The CDR3 DNA follows: TGTGCCAGCAGTGAAGCGGCCAGGTGGGGCGCTGAAGCTTTCTTT. It specifies CASSEAARWGAEAFF. The full variable domain, rest sourced from reference TRBV2 and TRBJ1-1, is EPEVTQTPSHQVTQMGQEVILRCVPISNHLYFYWYRQILGQKVEFLVSFYNNEISEKSEIFDDQFSVERPDGSNFTLKIRSTKLEDSAMYFCASSEAARWGAEAFFGQGTRLTVV.